Listed here are 18 T cell receptor beta chains from one sample, sequenced in a study of tissue T cells after allogeneic stem cell transplantation. Libraries were prepared by immunoSEQ multiplex PCR; TCRdb keeps only in-frame clonotypes and omits some of them. The sample contains fewer than 30,000 clones, approximately 83% of which appear only once. Sequences were derived from blood, sampled before transplantation. These receptors were collected from a woman aged 18 to 55 who later had graft-versus-host disease after an allogeneic stem cell transplant.

The chain couples TRBV6-5 to TRBJ2-7, with D tentatively TRBD1 (5 bases). The CDR3 runs to 15 residues. Trimming shortened V by 7 bases and J by 2 bases, and 18 bases separated the two germline ends. Germline V lookup: CDR1 MNHEY, CDR2 SVGAGI. The CDR3 spells CASTPIQGEAYEQYF. The DNA of the CDR3 is TGTGCCAGCACCCCAATCCAGGGTGAGGCCTACGAGCAGTACTTC.

The J gene is TRBJ1-6, the V gene TRBV27; TRBD1 matches at 7 bases. The germline gives CDR1 MNHEY, CDR2 SMNVEV (reference sequence). V trimming: 6 bases; J trimming: 4 bases; junction bases outside the gene matches: 6. This CDR3 comprises 15 residues. The CDR3 DNA reads TGTGCCAGCAGGTCCGGGACAGCTTATAATTCACCCCTCCACTTT. It codes for CASRSGTAYNSPLHF.

The chain is built from TRBV5-4 and TRBJ1-2, with 8 bases aligning to TRBD1. Germline loops: CDR1 SGHNT, CDR2 YYREEE (reference sequence). V shed 5 bases and J 2 bases; nucleotides not matched to a gene: 2. CDR3 length: 13 residues. The CDR3 sequence is CASRDRDNYGYTF. Here the CDR3 DNA reads TGTGCCAGCAGGGACAGGGACAACTATGGCTACACCTTC.

The chain links TRBV6-1 to TRBJ1-2; D gene uncertain. The CDR3 covers 15 residues. Trimming shortened V by 1 base and J by 5 bases, and 14 bases separated the two germline ends. The germline V gene has CDR1 MNHNS and CDR2 SASEGT. CDR3 sequence reads: CASSEGPTERYGYTF. As DNA, the CDR3 is TGTGCCAGCAGTGAAGGGCCCACTGAGCGGTATGGCTACACCTTC.

J is TRBJ1-5 and V is TRBV28, with D possibly TRBD1 on 5 matching bases. CDR1 MDHEN and CDR2 SYDVKM come from the germline V gene. Trimming cost V 5 bases and J 2 bases, with 7 bases left between them. CDR3 length: 13 amino acids. The CDR3 sequence is CASSRDGNQPQHF. The CDR3 DNA reads as TGTGCCAGCAGTCGGGACGGCAATCAGCCCCAGCATTTT. The full variable domain, its missing parts supplied by reference TRBV28 and TRBJ1-5, is DVKVTQSSRYLVKRTGEKVFLECVQDMDHENMFWYRQDPGLGLRLIYFSYDVKMKEKGDIPEGYSVSREKKERFSLILESASTNQTSMYLCASSRDGNQPQHFGDGTRLSIL.

V is TRBV7-3 and J is TRBJ2-3; 10 nucleotides match TRBD2. Germline loops: CDR1 SGHTA, CDR2 FQGTGA. The CDR3 consists of 15 residues. The V segment lost 3 bases and the J segment 4 bases; nucleotides outside the gene matches: 4. The DNA for the CDR3 is TGTGCCAGCAGCTTCAGCGGGGGGGCCGCAGATACGCAGTATTTT. It translates to CASSFSGGAADTQYF.

The CDR3 protein is CASSLGNTQYF. CDR3 sequence (DNA): TGTGCCAGCAGCCTCGGTAATACGCAGTATTTT. The chain combines TRBV6-6 with TRBJ2-3; the D is unclear. With 6 bases removed from V and 7 bases from J, the gap between germline ends came to 8 bases. From germline, CDR1 is MNHNY and CDR2 SVGAGI (reference sequence). The CDR3 is 11 amino acids.

The chain combines TRBV2 with TRBJ2-1; 8 nucleotides align to TRBD1. CDR1 and CDR2 from the germline V gene are SNHLY and FYNNEI. The CDR3 totals 15 residues. With V trimmed by 8 bases and J by 5 bases, 11 bases remained unmatched. The chain's CDR3 is CASQRTGNRDNEQFF. The DNA for the CDR3 is TGTGCCAGCCAACGGACAGGGAACAGGGACAATGAGCAGTTCTTC.

The rearrangement links TRBV7-2 to TRBJ1-2; D may be TRBD1 (6 bases). Germline-derived CDR1 and CDR2 are SGHTA and FQGNSA. Trimming shortened V by 5 bases and J by 4 bases, and 26 bases separated the two germline ends. There are 18 residues in the CDR3. CDR3 amino acids: CASSPPWWGPGPVYGYTF. DNA for the CDR3: TGTGCCAGCAGCCCCCCCTGGTGGGGGCCAGGACCGGTCTATGGCTACACCTTC.

This chain connects TRBV30 to TRBJ2-5; no definite D call. The CDR3 covers 13 residues. Trimming took off 0 bases at V and 3 bases at J, with 8 bases between the two ends. Germline loops: CDR1 GTSNPN, CDR2 SVGIG (reference sequence). The CDR3 DNA sequence: TGTGCCTGGAGTGTACGAAGTGAAGAGACCCAGTACTTC. Its translation is CAWSVRSEETQYF.

This clone was detected only once. This rearrangement joins TRBV18 to TRBJ1-2; 7 bases are a match to TRBD1. The V segment lost 3 bases and the J segment 5 bases; nucleotides outside the gene matches: 3. This CDR3 has 13 residues. Per germline, CDR1 KGHSH and CDR2 LQKENI. CDR3 in amino acids: CASSPDRIYGYTF. CDR3 in DNA: TGTGCCAGCTCACCGGACAGGATTTATGGCTACACCTTC. Together with reference TRBV18 and TRBJ1-2, the CDR3 gives the full variable domain: NAGVMQNPRHLVRRRGQEARLRCSPMKGHSHVYWYRQLPEEGLKFMVYLQKENIIDESGMPKERFSAEFPKEGPSILRIQQVVRGDSAAYFCASSPDRIYGYTFGSGTRLTVV.

The rearrangement joins TRBV10-3 to TRBJ2-3; TRBD2 aligns across 7 bases. This CDR3 comprises 15 residues. Per the germline V gene, CDR1 is ENHRY and CDR2 is SYGVKD. J lost 1 base, V lost 1 base, and 2 bases had no gene match. CDR3 in DNA: TGTGCCATCAGTGAGTGGGGGGGAGGCACAGATACGCAGTATTTT. Amino acid sequence: CAISEWGGGTDTQYF.

The rearrangement uses TRBV5-1 and TRBJ1-1; D not resolved. V was pared by 4 bases and J by 0 bases, with 10 bases between. The CDR3 has 14 residues. Germline CDR1 is SGHRS and CDR2 is YFSETQ. CDR3 coding DNA: TGCGCCAGCAGCGAGGAGGGAGTGAACACTGAAGCTTTCTTT. This codes for CASSEEGVNTEAFF.

The V gene is TRBV6-5, the J gene TRBJ1-1; D uncertain. CDR3 size: 12 residues. Germline CDR1 is MNHEY and CDR2 is SVGAGI. V was pared by 2 bases and J by 6 bases, with 7 bases between. The CDR3 nucleotides read TGTGCCAGCAGTTACAATGGGGCTGAAGCTTTCTTT. Its protein is CASSYNGAEAFF.

The V and J genes are TRBV24-1 and TRBJ2-1; D may be TRBD1 (6 bases). The CDR3 consists of 13 residues. Trimming pared 9 bases from V and 3 bases from J, leaving 11 bases between. The germline V gene encodes CDR1 KGHDR and CDR2 SFDVKD. The CDR3: CATAHRVYNEQFF. CDR3 DNA sequence: TGTGCCACCGCGCACAGGGTCTACAATGAGCAGTTCTTC.

The chain uses TRBV7-6 and TRBJ1-1, with a tentative D call TRBD1 (5 bases). The CDR3 covers 14 residues. Germline CDR1 SGHVS, CDR2 FNYEAQ. V was shortened by 1 base and J by 4 bases, with 10 bases between the two germline ends. The CDR3 is CASSLERGVTEAFF. CDR3 nucleotides: TGTGCCAGCAGCTTAGAGAGAGGGGTCACTGAAGCTTTCTTT.

V gene TRBV30 combines with J gene TRBJ2-7; TRBD1 agrees at 8 bases. CDR1 GTSNPN and CDR2 SVGIG come from the germline V gene (reference sequence). Trimming at V came to 1 base and at J to 2 bases, leaving 1 base not matched to a gene. This CDR3 has 13 residues. CDR3 in amino acids: CAWSEGQAYEQYF. The CDR3 region has the DNA TGTGCCTGGAGTGAGGGACAGGCCTACGAGCAGTACTTC.

The rearrangement uses TRBV28 and TRBJ1-1, with D tentatively TRBD1 (5 bases). CDR3 length: 13 amino acids. CDR1 MDHEN and CDR2 SYDVKM come from the germline V gene. The V end lost 5 bases, the J end lost 1 base, and 8 bases lay between the germline ends. CDR3 sequence reads: CASSRGGNTEAFF. The CDR3 nucleotides read TGTGCCAGCAGTCGGGGGGGGAACACTGAAGCTTTCTTT.